The next 6 T cell receptor beta chains were all read from a single sample in a study of control samples from healthy donors and cancer patients. TCRdb keeps only in-frame clones here, not all; method: immunoSEQ multiplex PCR. The data hold 70,000 or so clones, with around 94% observed a single time. The specimen was blood. The receptors were sampled from a woman in her forties in good health.

The V call is TRBV10-3, the J call TRBJ2-7; no definite D call. The CDR3 is made up of 12 amino acids. The V end was cut by 3 bases, the J end by 7 bases, with 10 bases between. Germline CDR1 and CDR2: ENHRY and SYGVKD. The chain's CDR3 is CAISDLGREQYF. CDR3 coding DNA: TGTGCCATCAGTGACCTTGGTCGGGAGCAGTACTTC.

The V gene is TRBV5-6, the J gene TRBJ1-5, with a possible D match to TRBD1 (5 bases). Germline CDR1 is SGHDT and CDR2 is YYEEEE. This CDR3 is built from 15 residues. Trimming pared 1 base from V and 7 bases from J, leaving 15 bases between. The CDR3 here is CASSLSRGAGQPQHF. As DNA, the CDR3 is TGTGCCAGCAGCTTGTCGAGGGGCGCGGGGCAGCCCCAGCATTTT.

The chain combines TRBV10-3 with TRBJ2-3, with 7 bases aligning to TRBD2. From germline, CDR1 is ENHRY and CDR2 SYGVKD. V lost 10 bases to trimming and J lost 2 bases; unmatched junction nucleotides: 9. This CDR3 is 14 amino acids long. CDR3 amino acids: CATTIAGHTDTQYF. CDR3 bases: TGTGCCACTACCATAGCGGGCCACACAGATACGCAGTATTTT.

This clone has just a few counts. This chain links TRBV29-1 with TRBJ1-2, with TRBD1 matching 8 bases. The ends lost 5 bases at V and 5 bases at J; junction bases unmatched: 7. This CDR3 is 13 amino acids long. CDR1 SQVTM and CDR2 ANQGSEA come from the germline V gene. The CDR3 sequence: CSVKTGALYGYTF. CDR3 bases: TGCAGCGTTAAGACAGGGGCCCTTTATGGCTACACCTTC.

The chain combines TRBV7-9 with TRBJ1-6; D is unresolved. CDR1 is SEHNR and CDR2 is FQNEAQ in the germline V gene (reference sequence). CDR3 length: 16 amino acids. Trimming cost V 6 bases and J 0 bases, with 12 bases left between them. The CDR3 DNA reads TGTGCCAGCAGTTCTAACGAATTCTCCTATAATTCACCCCTCCACTTT. Translating it yields CASSSNEFSYNSPLHF.

This clone was counted once. The chain combines TRBV6-4 with TRBJ2-3; 8 bases are a match to TRBD2. This CDR3 spans 16 amino acids. CDR1 and CDR2 from the germline V gene are MRHNA and SNTAGT. With 0 bases clipped from V and 3 bases from J, the junction kept 5 bases outside the gene matches. CDR3 DNA sequence: TGTGCCAGCAGTGACTCCGCGGGGGGAAAGACAGATACGCAGTATTTT. Protein product: CASSDSAGGKTDTQYF.